This T cell receptor (beta chain) was recorded in a study of T cell repertoires in cytomegalovirus infection. Worth noting for this clonotype: The antigen remains unidentified.

The CDR3 spans 16 residues. V was clipped by 8 bases and J by 0 bases, with 20 bases between them. TCRdb passed the reads through MiXCR, listing each CDR3 protein once. Among under 850,000 distinct CDR3 sequences listed, 33% were seen once. The material was cultured PBMCs, obtained from culture after CMV antigen stimulation. This clonotype originated in a human donor in good health (CMV status not recorded). Some clones in this sample may be carry-over from other donors' samples. V gene TRBV12-3 or TRBV12-4 combines with J gene TRBJ2-7; maybe TRBD2 (8 bases). CDR3 coding DNA: TGTGCCAGCGTACGGGGGGGGGGACAGACCTCCTACGAGCAGTACTTC. It is translated as CASVRGGGQTSYEQYF.